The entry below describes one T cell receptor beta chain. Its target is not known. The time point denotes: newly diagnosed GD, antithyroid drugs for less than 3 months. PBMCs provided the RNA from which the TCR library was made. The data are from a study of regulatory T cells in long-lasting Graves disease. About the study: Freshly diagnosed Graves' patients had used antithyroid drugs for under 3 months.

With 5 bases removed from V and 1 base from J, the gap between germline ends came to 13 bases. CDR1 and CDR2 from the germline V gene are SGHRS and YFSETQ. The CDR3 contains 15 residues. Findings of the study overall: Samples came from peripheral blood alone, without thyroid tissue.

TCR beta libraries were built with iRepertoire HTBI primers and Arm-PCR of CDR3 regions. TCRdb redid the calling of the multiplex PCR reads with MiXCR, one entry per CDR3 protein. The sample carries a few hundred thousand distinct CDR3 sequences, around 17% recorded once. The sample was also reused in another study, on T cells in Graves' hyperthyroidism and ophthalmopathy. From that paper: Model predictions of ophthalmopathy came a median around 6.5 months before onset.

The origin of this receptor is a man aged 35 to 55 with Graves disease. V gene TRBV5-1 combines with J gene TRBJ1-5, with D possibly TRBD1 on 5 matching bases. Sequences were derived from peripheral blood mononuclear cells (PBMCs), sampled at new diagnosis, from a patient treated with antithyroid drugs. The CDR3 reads CASSEGVQSNQPQHF. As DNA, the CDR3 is TGCGCCAGCAGTGAAGGGGTACAAAGCAATCAGCCCCAGCATTTT.